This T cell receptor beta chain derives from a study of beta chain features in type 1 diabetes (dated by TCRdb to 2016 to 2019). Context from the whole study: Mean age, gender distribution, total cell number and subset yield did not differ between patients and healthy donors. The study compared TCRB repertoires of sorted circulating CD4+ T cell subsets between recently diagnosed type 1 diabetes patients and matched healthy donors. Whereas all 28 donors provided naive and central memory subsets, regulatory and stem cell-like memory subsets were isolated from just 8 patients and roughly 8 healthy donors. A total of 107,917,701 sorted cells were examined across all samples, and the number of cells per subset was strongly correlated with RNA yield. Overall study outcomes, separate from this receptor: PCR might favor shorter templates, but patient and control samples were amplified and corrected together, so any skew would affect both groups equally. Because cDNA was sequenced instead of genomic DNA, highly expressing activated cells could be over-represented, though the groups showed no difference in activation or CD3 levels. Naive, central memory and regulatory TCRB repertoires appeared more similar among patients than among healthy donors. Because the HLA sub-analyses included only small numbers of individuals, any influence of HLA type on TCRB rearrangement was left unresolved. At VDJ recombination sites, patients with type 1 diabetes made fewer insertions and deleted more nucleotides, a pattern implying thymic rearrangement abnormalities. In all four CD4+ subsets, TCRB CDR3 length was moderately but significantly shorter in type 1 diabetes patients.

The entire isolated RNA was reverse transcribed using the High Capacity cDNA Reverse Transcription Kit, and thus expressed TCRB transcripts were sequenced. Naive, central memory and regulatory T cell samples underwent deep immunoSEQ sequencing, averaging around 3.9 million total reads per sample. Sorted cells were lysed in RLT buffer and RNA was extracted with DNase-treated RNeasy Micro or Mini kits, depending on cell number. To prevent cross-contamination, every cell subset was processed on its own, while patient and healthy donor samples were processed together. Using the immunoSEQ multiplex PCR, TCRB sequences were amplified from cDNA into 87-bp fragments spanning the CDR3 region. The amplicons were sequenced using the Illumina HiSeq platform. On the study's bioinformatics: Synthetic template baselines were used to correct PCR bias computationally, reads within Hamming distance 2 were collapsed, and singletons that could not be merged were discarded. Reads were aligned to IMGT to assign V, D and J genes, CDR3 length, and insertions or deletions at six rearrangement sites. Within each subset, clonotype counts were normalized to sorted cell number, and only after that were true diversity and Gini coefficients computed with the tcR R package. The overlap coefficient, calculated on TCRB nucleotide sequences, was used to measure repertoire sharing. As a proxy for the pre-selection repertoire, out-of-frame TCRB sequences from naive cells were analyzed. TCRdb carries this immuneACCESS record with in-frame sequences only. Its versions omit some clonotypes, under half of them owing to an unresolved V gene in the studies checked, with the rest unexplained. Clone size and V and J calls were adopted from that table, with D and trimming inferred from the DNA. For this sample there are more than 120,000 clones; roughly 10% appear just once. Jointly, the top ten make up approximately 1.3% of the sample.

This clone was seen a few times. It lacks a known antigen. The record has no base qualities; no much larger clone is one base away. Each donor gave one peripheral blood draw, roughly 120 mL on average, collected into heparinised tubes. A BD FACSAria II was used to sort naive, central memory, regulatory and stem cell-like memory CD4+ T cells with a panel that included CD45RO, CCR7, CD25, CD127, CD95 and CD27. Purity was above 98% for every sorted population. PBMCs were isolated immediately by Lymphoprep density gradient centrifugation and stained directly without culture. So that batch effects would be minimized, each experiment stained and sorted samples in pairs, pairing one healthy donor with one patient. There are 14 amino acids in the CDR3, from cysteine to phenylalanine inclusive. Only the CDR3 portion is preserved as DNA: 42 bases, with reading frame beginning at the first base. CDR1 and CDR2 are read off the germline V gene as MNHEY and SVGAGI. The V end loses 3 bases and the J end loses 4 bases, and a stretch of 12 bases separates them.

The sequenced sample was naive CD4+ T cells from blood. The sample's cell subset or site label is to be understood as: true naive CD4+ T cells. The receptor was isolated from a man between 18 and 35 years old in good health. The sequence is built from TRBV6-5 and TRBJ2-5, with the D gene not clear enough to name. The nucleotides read TGTGCCAGCAGTTATATTGGCGGAAGAGAGACCCAGTACTTC. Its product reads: CASSYIGGRETQYF.